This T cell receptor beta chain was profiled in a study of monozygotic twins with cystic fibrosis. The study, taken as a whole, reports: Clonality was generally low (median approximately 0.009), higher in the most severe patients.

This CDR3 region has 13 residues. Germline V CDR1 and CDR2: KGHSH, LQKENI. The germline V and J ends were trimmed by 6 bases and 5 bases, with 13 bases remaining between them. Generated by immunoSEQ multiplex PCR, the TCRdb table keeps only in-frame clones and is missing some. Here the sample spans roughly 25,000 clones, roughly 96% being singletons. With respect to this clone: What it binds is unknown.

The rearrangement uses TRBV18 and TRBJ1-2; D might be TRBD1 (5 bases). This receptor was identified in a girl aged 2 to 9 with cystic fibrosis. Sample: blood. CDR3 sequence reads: CASSPKSGYGYTF. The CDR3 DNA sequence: TGTGCCAGCTCTCCAAAATCAGGGTATGGCTACACCTTC.